These T cell receptor beta chains were read from a single sample in a study of human T cells and chemical hapten exposure. MiXCR was run by TCRdb on the RACE reads, yielding one entry per CDR3 protein. The repertoire has some 89,000 distinct CDR3 sequences, 27% of them found once; the top ten carry about a tenth. This specimen was whole blood, taken in connection with sensitization to the hapten diphenylcyclopropenone (DPC). These receptors were taken from a man aged 35 to 55 with alopecia areata. Some clones in this sample may be carry-over from other donors' samples. Each CDR3 is given with its conserved first and last residue. Fields, in order: V gene, clone size, D gene, J gene, CDR3 protein, CDR3 DNA. A D gene is named only where the DNA matches it firmly. Rows give clone size only sometimes, using once, few, many, or a class for an expanded clone.

>TRBV5-1|many|-|TRBJ2-3
CASSLELAGTDTQYF
TGCGCCAGCAGCTTGGAACTAGCAGGAACAGATACGCAGTATTTT
>TRBV6-4|many|-|TRBJ2-3
CASSARETDTQYF
TGTGCCAGCAGTGCCCGGGAGACAGATACGCAGTATTTT
>TRBV7-8|few|-|TRBJ2-5
CASSLGQSGVQETQYF
TGTGCCAGCAGCTTAGGTCAATCTGGGGTCCAAGAGACCCAGTACTTC
>TRBV6-5|few|-|TRBJ1-1
CASSYGDDYTEAFF
TGTGCCAGCAGTTACGGAGACGATTACACTGAAGCTTTCTTT
>TRBV27|-|-|TRBJ2-7
CASSFAGSDEQYF
TGTGCCAGCAGTTTCGCAGGGTCGGACGAGCAGTACTTC
>TRBV7-3|few|-|TRBJ2-1
CASSPTPSGRKFF
TGTGCCAGCAGCCCCACCCCCAGCGGCCGGAAGTTCTTC
>TRBV2|-|-|TRBJ1-1
CASSETVRMNTEAFF
TGTGCCAGCAGTGAAACCGTCAGGATGAACACTGAAGCTTTCTTT
>TRBV9|few|-|TRBJ1-2
CASSFKGDYGYTF
TGTGCCAGCTCATTCAAGGGCGACTATGGCTACACCTTC
>TRBV12-3/TRBV12-4|-|TRBD1|TRBJ2-5
CASSQGQEPAF
TGTGCCAGCAGCCAAGGACAGGAACCCGCCTTC
>TRBV20-1|-|TRBD2|TRBJ2-1
CSARSSGRYNEQFF
TGCAGTGCTCGATCTAGCGGCCGTTACAATGAGCAGTTCTTC
>TRBV28|-|TRBD1|TRBJ2-5
CASSRRDRGGETQYF
TGTGCCAGCAGTCGTAGGGACAGGGGGGGGGAGACCCAGTACTTC
>TRBV7-7|-|-|TRBJ2-5
CASSSSGSPKETQYF
TGTGCCAGCAGCTCCTCCGGGAGCCCGAAGGAGACCCAGTACTTC
>TRBV28|many|-|TRBJ1-5
CASRQGGGGNQPQHF
TGTGCCAGCAGACAAGGTGGGGGAGGCAATCAGCCCCAGCATTTT
>TRBV5-6|-|-|TRBJ1-6
CASSTPGQNSPLHF
TGTGCCAGCAGTACCCCGGGGCAAAATTCACCCCTCCACTTT
>TRBV12-3/TRBV12-4|few|-|TRBJ2-2
CASLQGGNTGELFF
TGTGCCAGCCTGCAGGGGGGGAACACCGGGGAGCTGTTTTTT
>TRBV7-9|-|-|TRBJ2-3
CASSLALRVDTDTQYF
TGTGCCAGCAGCTTAGCGCTCCGGGTCGACACAGATACGCAGTATTTT
>TRBV7-9|few|TRBD1|TRBJ1-6
CASSAGQGFYNSPLHF
TGTGCCAGCAGCGCTGGACAGGGCTTCTATAATTCACCCCTCCACTTT
>TRBV5-1|-|-|TRBJ2-6
CASSPEGPRTVGANVLTF
TGCGCCAGCAGCCCGGAGGGACCTCGAACTGTTGGGGCCAACGTCCTGACTTTC
>TRBV29-1|few|TRBD1|TRBJ1-1
CSVEQGGWTEAFF
TGCAGCGTTGAACAGGGGGGATGGACTGAAGCTTTCTTT
>TRBV28|-|TRBD1|TRBJ1-5
CASSSGQGIDQPQHF
TGTGCCAGCAGCTCGGGACAGGGGATCGATCAGCCCCAGCATTTT
>TRBV6-1|-|-|TRBJ1-2
CASSEGERGYTF
TGTGCCAGCAGTGAAGGGGAGAGAGGCTACACCTTC
>TRBV6-6|few|TRBD1|TRBJ2-4
CASSLRALTGTKNIQYF
TGTGCCAGCAGCCTTAGAGCCCTGACAGGGACAAAAAACATTCAGTACTTC
>TRBV28|medium-sized|-|TRBJ1-5
CASSLWISHNRGYNQPQHF
TGTGCCAGCAGTTTATGGATTTCTCACAACCGGGGATACAATCAGCCCCAGCATTTT
>TRBV6-2/TRBV6-3|-|TRBD1|TRBJ2-3
CASSYSRDRAASTDTQYF
TGTGCCAGCAGTTACTCGAGAGACAGGGCCGCTAGCACAGATACGCAGTATTTT
>TRBV2|few|-|TRBJ2-1
CASSVREGAYNEQFF
TGTGCCAGCAGTGTCAGGGAAGGTGCCTACAATGAGCAGTTCTTC
>TRBV5-5|many|-|TRBJ2-3
CASSSRTSLPDTQYF
TGTGCCAGCAGCTCACGAACCTCACTCCCGGATACGCAGTATTTT
>TRBV12-3/TRBV12-4|many|TRBD2|TRBJ2-3
CASTLLAGSTDTQYF
TGTGCCAGCACCCTACTAGCGGGATCAACAGATACGCAGTATTTT
>TRBV29-1|few|-|TRBJ2-7
CSVAGIYEQYF
TGCAGCGTTGCAGGGATCTACGAGCAGTACTTC
>TRBV14|few|-|TRBJ2-1
CASSPLFRVSSYNEQFF
TGTGCCAGCAGCCCCCTATTCCGCGTGAGCTCCTACAATGAGCAGTTCTTC
>TRBV5-1|-|-|TRBJ1-1
CASSAQGYTEAFF
TGCGCCAGCAGCGCGCAGGGATACACTGAAGCTTTCTTT
>TRBV6-5|few|-|TRBJ2-7
CASSYGGGDEQYF
TGTGCCAGCAGTTACGGGGGGGGCGACGAGCAGTACTTC
>TRBV6-6|-|-|TRBJ2-5
CASKGPETQYF
TGTGCCAGCAAAGGCCCGGAGACCCAGTACTTC
>TRBV6-4|-|TRBD2|TRBJ2-3
CASSSTSGTDTQYF
TGTGCCAGCAGCTCCACTAGCGGGACAGATACGCAGTATTTT
>TRBV20-1|-|TRBD1|TRBJ2-7
CSARKQGAVAYEQYF
TGCAGTGCTCGTAAACAGGGGGCGGTTGCCTACGAGCAGTACTTC
>TRBV5-1|-|-|TRBJ2-1
CASSLGQTLTGKQFF
TGCGCCAGCAGCTTGGGACAGACCCTTACTGGGAAGCAGTTCTTC
>TRBV5-1|few|-|TRBJ2-2
CASSSLTGFAGELFF
TGCGCCAGCAGCTCTTTAACAGGGTTTGCCGGGGAGCTGTTTTTT
>TRBV7-2|few|TRBD1|TRBJ2-5
CASSSFTGEETQYF
TGTGCCAGCAGCTCCTTTACAGGGGAAGAGACCCAGTACTTC
>TRBV12-3/TRBV12-4|-|-|TRBJ1-5
CASSLGHNNQPQHF
TGTGCCAGCAGTTTAGGTCACAACAATCAGCCCCAGCATTTT
>TRBV28|-|-|TRBJ1-1
CASSLSGEAFF
TGTGCCAGCAGTTTAAGTGGGGAGGCTTTCTTT
>TRBV2|-|-|TRBJ2-3
CASSWFWRGQSTDTQYF
TGTGCCAGCAGTTGGTTTTGGCGGGGACAGTCTACAGATACGCAGTATTTT
>TRBV28|few|-|TRBJ2-7
CASSSPEGLGPYEQYF
TGTGCCAGCAGTTCCCCCGAGGGCCTAGGGCCCTACGAGCAGTACTTC